This is a list of T cell receptor beta chains from one sample in a study of T cell changes during pregnancy in multiple sclerosis. Assay used: immunoSEQ multiplex PCR; TCRdb lists only in-frame clones, some missing. The data hold under 80,000 clones, with roughly nine tenths observed a single time. Sequencing was performed on peripheral blood, taken in the second trimester of pregnancy. These receptors all stem from a female donor with multiple sclerosis, enrolled in a pregnancy study. Each CDR3 is given with its conserved first and last residue. The D gene is left open where the match is weak.

TRBJ1-2	-	TRBV19	TGTGCCAGTAGTATGTGGCAGGGAGGCTATGGCTACACCTTC	CASSMWQGGYGYTF
TRBJ1-5	TRBD1	TRBV2	TGTGCCAGCAGTCAGACAGGGAACGGTCAGCCCCAGCATTTT	CASSQTGNGQPQHF
TRBJ1-1	-	TRBV7-2	TGTGCCAGCAGCTTATGGATGGGTGGCAGGGTGAACACTGAAGCTTTCTTT	CASSLWMGGRVNTEAFF
TRBJ2-1	TRBD2	TRBV11-2	TGTGCCAGCAGCATAACCCGGACTAGCGGGAACAATGAGCAGTTCTTC	CASSITRTSGNNEQFF
TRBJ2-7	TRBD1	TRBV30	TGTGCCTGGGCCCTCCAGGGGGTAATCTCCTACGAGCAGTACTTC	CAWALQGVISYEQYF
TRBJ1-1	TRBD1	TRBV30	TGTGCCTGGAGCCGGGACAGTGGGAACACTGAAGCTTTCTTT	CAWSRDSGNTEAFF
TRBJ1-1	-	TRBV11-3	TGTGCCAGCAGCCCGGGGAGGAACACTGAAGCTTTCTTT	CASSPGRNTEAFF
TRBJ1-5	-	TRBV5-6	TGTGCCAGCAGCCCCGGGGGGGCTAGCAATCAGCCCCAGCATTTT	CASSPGGASNQPQHF
TRBJ2-3	TRBD2	TRBV18	TGTGCCAGCTCACCAAAGCAAGGCCCGGGACTAGCGAATGATACGCAGTATTTT	CASSPKQGPGLANDTQYF
TRBJ2-3	-	TRBV27	TGTGCCAGCAGGCGAGGGGACATTGCAGATACGCAGTATTTT	CASRRGDIADTQYF
TRBJ2-3	-	TRBV7-9	TGTGCCAGCAGCTTTGGGGGGGGCGGCACAGATACGCAGTATTTT	CASSFGGGGTDTQYF
TRBJ1-1	-	TRBV6-5	TGTGCCAGCAGCGACAGGAGTCGAATGAACACTGAAGCTTTCTTT	CASSDRSRMNTEAFF
TRBJ2-5	-	TRBV23-1	TGCGCCAGCAGTCGACGACTTGGCGATGTGTACCAAGAGACCCAGTACTTC	CASSRRLGDVYQETQYF
TRBJ2-5	-	TRBV7-9	TGTGCCAGCAGCTTAGATCCGGGGTCCCAAGAGACCCAGTACTTC	CASSLDPGSQETQYF
TRBJ2-1	-	TRBV5-4	TGTGCCAGCAGCTGGAGGGTAGGCAATGAGCAGTTCTTC	CASSWRVGNEQFF
TRBJ1-2	TRBD1	TRBV19	TGTGCCAGTAGTTTACAGGGGGCGCGAAACTATGGCTACACCTTC	CASSLQGARNYGYTF